This TCR beta chain was identified in a study of blood T cell repertoires in COVID-19. Study as a whole: Acute and convalescent COVID-19 samples came from the United States, Italy and Spain.

The V end lost 3 bases, the J end lost 4 bases, and 10 bases lay between the germline ends. Germline V CDR1 and CDR2: SGHRS, YFSETQ. The length of the CDR3 is 13 residues. Assay used: immunoSEQ multiplex PCR; TCRdb lists only in-frame clones, some missing. The table lists some 90,000 clones, 86% of them singletons. The sequence came from an elderly man with active or convalescent COVID-19. The sequencing sample was made of peripheral blood. J is TRBJ2-5 and V is TRBV5-1, with D perhaps matching TRBD2 (6 bases). The CDR3 region has the DNA TGCGCCAGCAGCTCGTGGGGAGGAGAGACCCAGTACTTC. Translation gives CASSSWGGETQYF.